This TCR beta chain was found in a study of T cells in localized non-small cell lung cancer. Data came from immunoSEQ multiplex PCR; TCRdb stores just in-frame clones and leaves some out. The repertoire holds 50,000 to 70,000 clones, approximately 80% seen once, with around 4.6% in the top ten. Regarding this clone: Its target is not known.

V lost 2 bases to trimming and J lost 10 bases, with 12 bases between them. The CDR3 loop spans 13 amino acids. Germline V CDR1 and CDR2: MNHNS, SASEGT. Points from the study as a whole: Appearances in adjacent lung were noted for a median approximately 50 of the top 100 tumor clones.

The sequenced sample was PBMCs, obtained before any cancer treatment. The rearrangement joins TRBV6-1 to TRBJ2-1, with D possibly TRBD2 on 5 matching bases. The clonotype originates from a man between 40 and 75 years old with stage II lung adenocarcinoma. The CDR3 here is CASSEPEGGEQFF. The CDR3 coding sequence is TGTGCCAGCAGTGAACCCGAGGGCGGGGAGCAGTTCTTC.